The 4 T cell receptor beta chains reported below all come from one sample, sequenced in a study of T cells in Graves' hyperthyroidism and ophthalmopathy (dated by TCRdb to about 2019). Receptor amplification or capture employed multiplex PCR. The instrument given in TCRdb is Illumina HiSeq 2000. The TCR beta CDR3 regions were amplified from the RNA transcripts. The TCR CDR3 was subjected to a first round of RT-PCR using the HTBI primer set and the Qiagen OneStep RT-PCR kit. Through fastp at Q25 and MiXCR, TCRdb rebuilt clones from the public reads, retaining in-frame beta chains. Each record represents a unique CDR3 protein, reported with the most common genes and DNA among its rows. The table for this sample lists 700,000 or so distinct CDR3 sequences; approximately 16% of them were counted only once. Approximately 8.4% of the sample comes from the top ten. The specimen was blood. Source of these receptors: a man between 18 and 35 years old with Graves' hyperthyroidism.

This clonotype was observed a few times. V is TRBV28 and J is TRBJ2-5; D ambiguous. V was pared by 5 bases and J by 7 bases, with 14 bases between. CDR1 is MDHEN, CDR2 SYDVKM, per germline. The CDR3 totals 13 residues. CDR3 DNA sequence: TGTGCCAGCAGTATCCTCGAGCGAGGGACCCAGTACTTC. It is translated as CASSILERGTQYF.

This clonotype was observed many times. The chain has TRBV3-1 and TRBJ2-2; possibly TRBD2 for D (6 bases). Trimming removed 4 bases at V and 7 bases at J, with 13 bases between. This CDR3 is 14 amino acids long. Germline V gives CDR1 LGHDT, CDR2 YNNKEL (reference sequence). This chain's CDR3 is CASSPRPEGGELFF. For the CDR3, the DNA is TGTGCCAGCAGCCCGCGCCCGGAGGGCGGGGAGCTGTTTTTT.

This clonotype was picked up many times. The rearrangement links TRBV19 to TRBJ2-1; D perhaps matches TRBD2 (6 bases). Trimming took 1 base from V and 7 from J, leaving 8 bases between them. Germline V gene lookup returns CDR1 LNHDA and CDR2 SQIVND (reference sequence). The CDR3 extends over 13 amino acids. The CDR3 reads CASSIGGGNEQFF. The CDR3, as DNA: TGTGCCAGTAGTATAGGGGGAGGAAATGAGCAGTTCTTC.

At least ten counts were recorded for this clonotype. The genes are TRBV7-3 and TRBJ2-1; 8 bases agree with TRBD1. Germline trimming cut 4 bases from V and 4 bases from J; bases unmatched to any gene: 6. The germline CDR1 and CDR2 sequences are SGHTA and FQGTGA. This CDR3 is 15 amino acids long. The CDR3: CASSYRGESYNEQFF. The CDR3 DNA is TGTGCCAGCAGCTACAGGGGGGAATCTTACAATGAGCAGTTCTTC.